Here is one TCR beta chain with its context. Its antigen is as yet unknown. The sample originates from a study of identical twins. General study findings and limits: Beta out-of-frame sequences showed weaker excess sharing between twins. For out-of-frame alpha sequences shared by twins, low generation probability was in excess.

One entry per CDR3 protein, called by TCRdb with MiXCR from the 5' RACE reads. This table holds about 920,000 distinct CDR3 sequences, around 12% found once. These data also featured in a second study, about yellow fever vaccine responses in identical twins.

The sequenced sample was PBMCs. The receptor was derived from a woman between 18 and 29 years old in good health.

CDR3 region: CSARTRGAGNTIYF. The CDR3 nucleotides are TGCAGTGCTAGAACCAGGGGTGCTGGAAACACCATATATTTT. The V gene is TRBV20-1, the J gene TRBJ1-3; weak D call: TRBD1 (6 bases). The CDR3 is 14 amino acids. Germline V gene lookup returns CDR1 DFQATT and CDR2 SNEGSKA (reference sequence). Trimming cost V 2 bases and J 2 bases, with 10 bases left between them.